A single sample is the source of the 9 T cell receptor beta chains below, sequenced in a study of cytomegalovirus exposure and HLA in healthy donors. 13 Jbeta primers and 60 Vbeta primers were used for the PCR. Sequencing used immunoSEQ multiplex PCR; TCRdb keeps in-frame clones, though not all of them. The sample comprises under 200,000 clones, around 88% of which are singletons, and about 0.9% rests with the top ten. The sequencing input was PBMCs. These receptor sequences come from a woman in her thirties in good health and CMV-seronegative.

This sequence joins TRBV14 and TRBJ2-5; TRBD1 might be the D (5 bases). The germline V gene has CDR1 SGHDN and CDR2 FVKESK. V lost 6 bases, J lost 2 bases, and 16 bases lay in between. This CDR3 region has 15 residues. DNA for the CDR3: TGTGCCAGCAGTCTACAAACCCGACAGCAAGAGACCCAGTACTTC. Amino acid sequence: CASSLQTRQQETQYF.

The genes are TRBV6-6 and TRBJ2-1; 8 bases map to TRBD2. CDR3 length: 16 residues. CDR1 MNHNY and CDR2 SVGAGI come from the germline V gene (reference sequence). The junction had 10 bases not matched to a gene; V was cut back by 5 bases and J by 4 bases. CDR3 sequence reads: CASSPRVSGVYNEQFF. Written as DNA, the CDR3 is TGTGCCAGCAGTCCCCGGGTTAGCGGGGTGTACAATGAGCAGTTCTTC.

The DNA for the CDR3 is TGTGCCAGCAGCTCCCAGGGGGCCTCCTACGAGCAGTACTTC. Translation: CASSSQGASYEQYF. The chain is built from TRBV7-3 and TRBJ2-7; 8 bases match TRBD1. The CDR3 consists of 14 residues. Trimming at V came to 4 bases and at J to 0 bases, leaving 2 bases not matched to a gene. In germline, CDR1 is SGHTA, CDR2 FQGTGA.

The chain links TRBV11-3 to TRBJ2-1; weak D call: TRBD1 (6 bases). This CDR3 comprises 13 residues. Germline CDR1 is SGHNT and CDR2 is YENEEA. V was clipped by 3 bases and J by 8 bases, with 11 bases between them. CDR3 residues: CASSLLQGDEQFF. Written as DNA, the CDR3 is TGTGCCAGCAGCTTGCTACAGGGCGATGAGCAGTTCTTC.

The V call is TRBV6-4, the J call TRBJ1-1, with no clear D. V lost 4 bases, J lost 3 bases, and 9 bases lay in between. CDR1 MRHNA and CDR2 SNTAGT come from the germline V gene. The CDR3 contains 13 residues. The CDR3 DNA follows: TGTGCCAGCAGTGTGCGCTTAGACACTGAAGCTTTCTTT. The encoded protein is CASSVRLDTEAFF.

DNA of the CDR3: TGTGCCAGCAGTTTGGTGGAGACTGAAGCTTTCTTT. Its protein is CASSLVETEAFF. The chain combines TRBV28 with TRBJ1-1; D is unresolved. Per germline, CDR1 MDHEN and CDR2 SYDVKM. V was cut by 3 bases and J by 5 bases, with 7 bases left in between. The CDR3 covers 12 residues.

This chain joins TRBV6-4 and TRBJ2-1, with D maybe TRBD2 (5 bases). The germline V gene encodes CDR1 MRHNA and CDR2 SNTAGT. The CDR3 spans 13 residues. V shed 6 bases and J shed 0 bases, with 6 bases lying between them. CDR3 sequence: CASSRDSYNEQFF. CDR3 in DNA: TGTGCCAGCAGCCGGGACTCCTACAATGAGCAGTTCTTC.

The chain links TRBV5-8 to TRBJ1-5; 7 nucleotides line up with TRBD1. This CDR3 comprises 16 residues. Germline values: CDR1 SGHTS, CDR2 YDEGEE. J gave up 1 base and V 2 bases, and 6 bases lay outside the gene matches. As DNA, the CDR3 is TGTGCCAGCAGCTTTACACAGGGGAAAAGCAATCAGCCCCAGCATTTT. Amino acid sequence: CASSFTQGKSNQPQHF. Full variable domain (rest looked up from reference TRBV5-8 and TRBJ1-5): EAGVTQSPTHLIKTRGQQATLRCSPISGHTSVYWYQQALGLGLQFLLWYDEGEERNRGNFPPRFSGRQFPNYSSELNVNALELEDSALYLCASSFTQGKSNQPQHFGDGTRLSIL.

This clone appeared a single time. Other DNA sequences in this sample translate to the same CDR3. V usage is TRBV7-9 and J usage is TRBJ1-6; no firm D call. The CDR3 loop spans 14 amino acids. Looked up from germline, CDR1 is SEHNR and CDR2 is FQNEAQ (reference sequence). The germline V and J ends were trimmed by 5 bases and 13 bases, with 18 bases remaining between them. The CDR3 here is CASSADSLSSPLHF. The CDR3 DNA is TGTGCCAGCAGCGCGGACTCTCTCTCTTCGCCCCTCCACTTT.